One and the same sample provided the 17 T cell receptor beta chains below, sequenced in a study of response to subunit inactivated influenza vaccine. TCRdb re-called the RT-PCR reads with MiXCR, one entry per CDR3 protein. This table holds 700,000 to 900,000 distinct CDR3 sequences, less than 25% found once. This specimen consisted of PBMCs from blood, obtained about 5 days after vaccination. The source is a man aged 50 to 59 who received an inactivated influenza vaccine.

This chain uses TRBV5-5 with TRBJ2-3, with 9 bases lining up with TRBD1. V lost 2 bases, J lost 3 bases, and 4 bases stayed unmatched. CDR1 SGHKS and CDR2 YYEKEE come from the germline V gene (reference sequence). This CDR3 comprises 15 residues. The CDR3 DNA reads as TGTGCCAGCAGCTTAGAGACAGGGGGTACAGATACGCAGTATTTT. Translating gives CASSLETGGTDTQYF.

This clonotype was seen a handful of times. The chain has TRBV28 and TRBJ2-3; D possibly matches TRBD1 or TRBD2 (7 bases each). Germline-derived CDR1 and CDR2 are MDHEN and SYDVKM. V was clipped by 4 bases and J by 2 bases, with 16 bases between them. This CDR3 region has 16 residues. For the CDR3, the DNA is TGTGCCAGCAGTTCCCTGTCAGGGGGGGACACAGATACGCAGTATTTT. This translates into CASSSLSGGDTDTQYF.

This clonotype was seen a few times. The CDR3: CASSWTGTPTGELFF. In nucleotides, the CDR3 is TGTGCCAGCAGTTGGACCGGGACCCCGACCGGGGAGCTGTTTTTT. This chain joins TRBV6-5 and TRBJ2-2, with D perhaps given as TRBD1 or TRBD2 (5 bases each). Trimming removed 4 bases at V and 5 bases at J, with 14 bases between. The germline V gene encodes CDR1 MNHEY and CDR2 SVGAGI. The CDR3 has 15 amino acids.

This clonotype was detected a few times. In nucleotides, the CDR3 is TGTGCCAGCAAGGGCTTATACAATGAGCAGTTCTTC. It yields the protein CASKGLYNEQFF. V and J are TRBV3-1 and TRBJ2-1; D gene ambiguous. The CDR3 is made up of 12 amino acids. Germline V lookup: CDR1 LGHDT, CDR2 YNNKEL (reference sequence). Deletions cut 7 bases from V and 4 bases from J, with 8 bases between.

The table lists this clonotype with a few counts. This chain connects TRBV5-6 to TRBJ2-7; the D is unclear. The CDR3 spans 14 residues. CDR1 SGHDT and CDR2 YYEEEE come from the germline V gene. The V and J ends lost 1 base and 2 bases respectively, with 10 bases between them. This chain's CDR3 is CASSLWQAAYEQYF. The CDR3 DNA reads as TGTGCCAGCAGCTTGTGGCAGGCCGCCTACGAGCAGTACTTC. Combining the CDR3 with reference TRBV5-6 and TRBJ2-7 gives the whole variable domain DAGVTQSPTHLIKTRGQQVTLRCSPKSGHDTVSWYQQALGQGPQFIFQYYEEEERQRGNFPDRFSGHQFPNYSSELNVNALLLGDSALYLCASSLWQAAYEQYFGPGTRLTVT.

The gene calls are TRBV20-1 and TRBJ2-1; TRBD2 matches 9 bases. Germline CDR1 is DFQATT and CDR2 is SNEGSKA (reference sequence). The CDR3 spans 14 residues. J gave up 3 bases and V 3 bases, and 3 bases lay outside the gene matches. The CDR3, as DNA: TGCAGTGCTAGTCGGCGGGAGGGCTACAATGAGCAGTTCTTC. Encoded protein: CSASRREGYNEQFF.

This clonotype was seen only a few times. V is TRBV6-1 and J is TRBJ1-5; the match to TRBD1 covers 7 bases. With V trimmed by 1 base and J by 0 bases, 6 bases remained unmatched. The CDR3 spans 17 residues. CDR1 is MNHNS and CDR2 is SASEGT in the germline V gene. CDR3 sequence (DNA): TGTGCCAGCAGTGAAGGGGGACAGCGCTATAGCAATCAGCCCCAGCATTTT. It encodes CASSEGGQRYSNQPQHF.

This clonotype has at least ten counts. This sequence joins TRBV12-3 or TRBV12-4 and TRBJ1-1; TRBD1 matches 10 bases. The CDR3 runs 15 residues. J was trimmed by 4 bases and V by 4 bases; bases with no gene match: 6. CDR3 sequence: CASSSRTGGGTEAFF. The CDR3 DNA follows: TGTGCCAGCAGTTCCAGGACAGGGGGAGGCACTGAAGCTTTCTTT.

V gene TRBV28 combines with J gene TRBJ2-7; D is uncertain. The CDR3 is made up of 13 amino acids. The germline V gene encodes CDR1 MDHEN and CDR2 SYDVKM. V lost 10 bases to trimming and J lost 3 bases, with 16 bases between them. The CDR3 region is CAISHALLYEQYF. DNA of the CDR3: TGTGCCATCAGCCACGCGCTCCTCTACGAGCAGTACTTC.

This clonotype was observed a few times. V and J are TRBV3-1 and TRBJ2-7; possible D gene TRBD2, 6 bases. The CDR3 consists of 14 residues. Germline CDR1 is LGHDT and CDR2 is YNNKEL (reference sequence). V was trimmed by 4 bases and J by 5 bases, leaving 15 bases between them. The CDR3 DNA sequence: TGTGCCAGCAGCCCTCATCACGGGAGACACGAGCAGTACTTC. This sequence encodes CASSPHHGRHEQYF.

This chain joins TRBV6-2 or TRBV6-3 and TRBJ1-1; TRBD1 matches 7 bases. V shed 6 bases and J 1 base; nucleotides not matched to a gene: 14. Germline CDR1 and CDR2: MNHEY and SVGEGT. This CDR3 spans 17 amino acids. The CDR3 sequence: CASSHPRDRSSNTEAFF. CDR3 nucleotide sequence: TGTGCCAGCAGCCACCCCCGGGACAGAAGTTCGAACACTGAAGCTTTCTTT.

The chain is built from TRBV10-3 and TRBJ2-5; D is ambiguous. Deletions cut 3 bases from V and 2 bases from J, with 7 bases between. Germline V gene lookup returns CDR1 ENHRY and CDR2 SYGVKD. This CDR3 spans 13 amino acids. The CDR3 region has the DNA TGTGCCATCAGTGATCGGCAGCAAGAGACCCAGTACTTC. Its translation: CAISDRQQETQYF.

This clonotype was observed once. This chain connects TRBV7-2 to TRBJ1-2; 7 bases match TRBD1. The CDR3 sequence is 15 residues long. V was clipped by 3 bases and J by 2 bases; unmatched bases: 6. Germline V gives CDR1 SGHTA, CDR2 FQGNSA. The CDR3 DNA sequence: TGTGCCAGCAGCTTGTATGGGACAGCCAACTATGGCTACACCTTC. Translating gives CASSLYGTANYGYTF.

This clonotype was seen repeatedly, ten times or more. The rearrangement uses TRBV29-1 and TRBJ2-1; 10 bases agree with TRBD2. The CDR3 spans 15 residues. Germline V gene sequence: CDR1 SQVTM, CDR2 ANQGSEA. Germline trimming cut 3 bases from V and 2 bases from J; bases unmatched to any gene: 4. The CDR3 DNA follows: TGCAGCGTTGATACTAGCGGGAAGCCCTACAATGAGCAGTTCTTC. It yields the protein CSVDTSGKPYNEQFF.

CDR3 DNA sequence: TGCAGTGCCACCGGGACTACCTATCCAGAGACCCAGTACTTC. It yields the protein CSATGTTYPETQYF. The genes are TRBV20-1 and TRBJ2-5; 7 bases match TRBD2. The CDR3 extends over 14 amino acids. V was clipped by 6 bases and J by 4 bases; unmatched bases: 11. From germline, CDR1 is DFQATT and CDR2 SNEGSKA (reference sequence).

Here the CDR3 DNA reads TGCAGTGCTGCCACTACTTTAGGCTACACCTTC. Its translation: CSAATTLGYTF. V usage is TRBV20-1 and J usage is TRBJ1-2; D not resolved. This CDR3 is built from 11 residues. Per germline, CDR1 DFQATT and CDR2 SNEGSKA (reference sequence). The germline V and J ends were trimmed by 5 bases and 8 bases, with 12 bases remaining between them.

J is TRBJ2-3 and V is TRBV20-1; TRBD2 matches 14 bases. CDR3 length equals 16 residues. CDR1 DFQATT and CDR2 SNEGSKA come from the germline V gene (reference sequence). Trimming cost V 3 bases and J 2 bases; bases outside gene matches: 4. The CDR3 nucleotides read TGCAGTGCTAGGAGGACTAGCGGGAGGACCACAGATACGCAGTATTTT. Protein: CSARRTSGRTTDTQYF.